Following are 32 T cell receptor beta chains from one sample sequenced in a study of blood T cells in healthy people across ages (dated by TCRdb to about 2015). Library preparation was by 5' RACE. A second roughly 7 to 11 cycle PCR used a sample-barcoded 5' primer and a J-beta primer mix. The public reads were quality trimmed at Q25 with fastp and then assembled into clones with MiXCR by TCRdb, keeping productive beta chains. Every distinct CDR3 protein forms one entry, paired with its most common genes and DNA. Across this sample there are approximately 1,700,000 distinct CDR3 sequences, with around 42% seen only once. The leading ten clones occupy more than 20% of the sample. Sequenced input: blood. The source is a human donor in good health.

V and J are TRBV29-1 and TRBJ1-1; D is uncertain. The CDR3 is made up of 11 amino acids. Germline assignment: CDR1 SQVTM and CDR2 ANQGSEA. V shed 4 bases and J shed 6 bases, with 9 bases lying between them. CDR3 DNA sequence: TGCAGCGTTGGGGGTCCCGCTGAAGCTTTCTTT. Translating it yields CSVGGPAEAFF.

This clonotype was recorded at least ten times. V usage is TRBV29-1 and J usage is TRBJ2-1, with 7 bases identical to TRBD2. Losses at the gene ends were 3 bases for V and 7 bases for J; bases not matched to a gene: 9. Germline V gene data show CDR1 as SQVTM and CDR2 as ANQGSEA. This CDR3 is 14 amino acids long. CDR3 in DNA: TGCAGCGTTGACGGTAGCGGGTTAGGGAATGAGCAGTTCTTC. Translated, it gives CSVDGSGLGNEQFF.

The J gene is TRBJ2-7, the V gene TRBV7-2; D remains unclear. Germline values: CDR1 SGHTA, CDR2 FQGNSA. The CDR3 has 14 residues. Trimming stripped 1 base from V and 2 bases from J, with 9 bases between. The DNA of the CDR3 is TGTGCCAGCAGCTTAGATGGCCCGACCTACGAGCAGTACTTC. This encodes CASSLDGPTYEQYF.

This clonotype was counted a few times. The chain uses TRBV6-5 and TRBJ2-7, with unresolved D. V was clipped by 5 bases and J by 4 bases, with 15 bases between them. The length of the CDR3 is 14 residues. CDR1 and CDR2 from the germline V gene are MNHEY and SVGAGI. The chain's CDR3 is CASSDQRDGYEQYF. The CDR3 coding sequence is TGTGCCAGCAGTGACCAGAGAGACGGGTACGAGCAGTACTTC.

The chain joins TRBV7-2 to TRBJ1-2; perhaps TRBD1 as D (5 bases). Germline V gives CDR1 SGHTA, CDR2 FQGNSA. This CDR3 region has 14 residues. Trimming removed 5 bases from V and 8 bases from J, with 18 bases in between. This CDR3 is CASSPPSGAKGYTF. In DNA, the CDR3 is TGTGCCAGCAGCCCCCCCAGTGGGGCAAAGGGCTACACCTTC. Full variable domain (missing parts from reference TRBV7-2 and TRBJ1-2): GAGVSQSPSNKVTEKGKDVELRCDPISGHTALYWYRQSLGQGLEFLIYFQGNSAPDKSGLPSDRFSAERTGGSVSTLTIQRTQQEDSAVYLCASSPPSGAKGYTFGSGTRLTVV.

This clonotype came up a few times. For the CDR3, the DNA is TGTGCCAGCAGTTTTATAGCCGGGGAGCTGTTTTTT. Amino acids: CASSFIAGELFF. J is TRBJ2-2 and V is TRBV27, with D unclear. In germline, CDR1 is MNHEY, CDR2 SMNVEV (reference sequence). V gave up 3 bases and J gave up 6 bases, with 5 bases separating them. The CDR3 sequence is 12 residues long.

This clonotype was seen only a few times. The gene calls are TRBV4-2 and TRBJ2-7, with unresolved D. This CDR3 comprises 13 residues. Germline CDR1 is LGHNA and CDR2 is YNFKEQ. Trimming took off 3 bases at V and 4 bases at J, with 10 bases between the two ends. CDR3 residues: CASSQEERYEQYF. DNA of the CDR3: TGTGCCAGCAGCCAGGAAGAGAGATACGAGCAGTACTTC.

The J gene is TRBJ2-3, the V gene TRBV25-1, with D hard to call. V gave up 7 bases and J gave up 3 bases, with 20 bases separating them. The CDR3 length is 16 residues. Germline V gene lookup returns CDR1 MGHDK and CDR2 SYGVNS. CDR3: CASTKTLPFMTDTQYF. For the CDR3, the DNA is TGTGCCAGCACAAAAACCCTCCCCTTCATGACAGATACGCAGTATTTT.

This clonotype was detected a few times. The chain combines TRBV12-3 or TRBV12-4 with TRBJ2-5, with D unclear. V was clipped by 3 bases and J by 1 base, with 6 bases between them. The CDR3 covers 13 residues. The DNA for the CDR3 is TGTGCCAGCAGTTTTTCAGTCCAAGAGACCCAGTACTTC. Protein: CASSFSVQETQYF.

This clonotype was counted a few times. The chain employs TRBV27 and TRBJ1-2; 12 bases are a match to TRBD1. The V gene's germline CDR1 is MNHEY and CDR2 SMNVEV (reference sequence). After removal of 6 bases from V and 5 bases from J, the junction contained 7 bases not matched to a gene. The CDR3 runs 15 residues. CDR3 residues: CASRYLGQGAYGYTF. The CDR3, as DNA: TGTGCCAGCAGATATCTGGGACAGGGGGCATATGGCTACACCTTC.

This chain uses TRBV6-2 or TRBV6-3 with TRBJ2-1; D is undetermined. Per the germline V gene, CDR1 is MNHEY and CDR2 is SVGEGT. V was trimmed by 6 bases and J by 2 bases, leaving 8 bases between them. This CDR3 comprises 13 residues. CDR3 sequence: CASSKETYNEQFF. CDR3 in DNA: TGTGCCAGCAGCAAAGAGACCTACAATGAGCAGTTCTTC.

This chain connects TRBV20-1 to TRBJ2-1; 7 bases fit TRBD2. The V segment lost 1 base and the J segment 7 bases; nucleotides outside the gene matches: 10. Germline CDR1 reads DFQATT; CDR2 reads SNEGSKA (reference sequence). This CDR3 region has 15 residues. CDR3 sequence (DNA): TGCAGTGCTAGAGGAGTGGAGTGGGGGGGAAATGAGCAGTTCTTC. Translated: CSARGVEWGGNEQFF.

This clonotype has a handful of counts. This chain joins TRBV29-1 and TRBJ1-2, with D possibly TRBD1 on 6 matching bases. This CDR3 contains 16 residues. Germline V gene data show CDR1 as SQVTM and CDR2 as ANQGSEA. Trimming pared 4 bases from V and 5 bases from J, leaving 23 bases between. CDR3 in amino acids: CSVGADSKRPFYGYTF. The CDR3 bases are TGCAGCGTTGGAGCGGACAGCAAGAGGCCCTTTTATGGCTACACCTTC. The entire variable domain, with the rest obtained from reference TRBV29-1 and TRBJ1-2, is as follows: SAVISQKPSRDICQRGTSLTIQCQVDSQVTMMFWYRQQPGQSLTLIATANQGSEATYESGFVIDKFPISRPNLTFSTLTVSNMSPEDSSIYLCSVGADSKRPFYGYTFGSGTRLTVV.

The rearrangement links TRBV6-2 or TRBV6-3 to TRBJ1-1; D is unresolved. V dropped 3 bases and J dropped 0 bases, with 8 bases sitting between them. The CDR3 consists of 14 residues. Germline V CDR1 and CDR2: MNHEY, SVGEGT. The chain's CDR3 is CASSYLKMNTEAFF. DNA for the CDR3: TGTGCCAGCAGTTATCTGAAAATGAACACTGAAGCTTTCTTT.

Regarding this clonotype: The junction departs from germline at one end; a sequencing error may be responsible. This rearrangement joins TRBV10-3 to TRBJ2-5, with 7 nucleotides matching TRBD2. This CDR3 region has 14 residues. Germline loops: CDR1 ENHRY, CDR2 SYGVKD. The CDR3 region is CAVRGGGSQETQYF. DNA of the CDR3: TGTGCCGTCAGAGGCGGGGGAAGCCAAGAGACCCAGTACTTC.

This clonotype was observed at least ten times. The V gene is TRBV3-1, the J gene TRBJ2-1; D uncertain. Germline CDR1 LGHDT, CDR2 YNNKEL (reference sequence). Trimming took off 1 base at V and 7 bases at J, with 17 bases between the two ends. This CDR3 is built from 16 residues. The CDR3 sequence: CASSQVFGQHTNEQFF. DNA for the CDR3: TGTGCCAGCAGCCAAGTTTTTGGCCAACACACAAATGAGCAGTTCTTC.

The chain recombines TRBV4-2 with TRBJ2-2; D ambiguous. Trimming took off 0 bases at V and 11 bases at J, with 10 bases between the two ends. Germline CDR1 and CDR2: LGHNA and YNFKEQ. The CDR3 consists of 13 residues. Here the CDR3 reads CASSQDGVGELFF. The CDR3 DNA reads as TGTGCCAGCAGCCAAGATGGTGTGGGTGAGCTGTTTTTT.

CDR3 DNA: TGCAGCATTTCGGACAGGGGCTTTGACGAGCAGTATTTT. This sequence encodes CSISDRGFDEQYF. The chain links TRBV29-1 to TRBJ2-3, with 9 bases fitting TRBD1. Germline V gives CDR1 SQVTM, CDR2 ANQGSEA. V trimming: 8 bases; J trimming: 11 bases; junction bases outside the gene matches: 14. CDR3 size: 13 residues.

This clonotype was observed a few times. This chain links TRBV20-1 with TRBJ2-1, with D uncertain. Trimming removed 3 bases from V and 4 bases from J, with 13 bases in between. Germline V gene data show CDR1 as DFQATT and CDR2 as SNEGSKA (reference sequence). The length of the CDR3 is 14 residues. Written as DNA, the CDR3 is TGCAGTGCTAGTCGACACCCCATTTACAATGAGCAGTTCTTC. This gives the protein CSASRHPIYNEQFF.

The J gene is TRBJ1-1, the V gene TRBV6-1; no clear D. Germline V gives CDR1 MNHNS, CDR2 SASEGT. The CDR3 runs 13 residues. V was shortened by 6 bases and J by 0 bases, with 8 bases between the two germline ends. CDR3 DNA: TGTGCCAGCAGAACAACGATGAACACTGAAGCTTTCTTT. Translated, it gives CASRTTMNTEAFF.

This clonotype occurred many times. V and J are TRBV5-1 and TRBJ2-5; 10 bases are shared with TRBD1. Germline V CDR1 and CDR2: SGHRS, YFSETQ. CDR3 length: 13 amino acids. V dropped 4 bases and J dropped 5; count of bases not matched to a gene: 2. The CDR3, as DNA: TGCGCCAGCAGCATGGGACAGGGGGAGACCCAGTACTTC. Its translation: CASSMGQGETQYF.

This clonotype appeared a few times. V usage is TRBV20-1 and J usage is TRBJ2-3, with D perhaps given as TRBD1 or TRBD2 (5 bases each). The CDR3 contains 14 residues. The V gene lost 3 bases and the J gene lost 3 bases, with 13 bases spanning the gap. CDR1 is DFQATT, CDR2 SNEGSKA, per germline (reference sequence). The CDR3 here is CSASGGDGTDTQYF. CDR3 DNA sequence: TGCAGTGCTAGTGGGGGAGATGGGACAGATACGCAGTATTTT.

This chain connects TRBV7-6 to TRBJ1-4; no reliable D call. The CDR3 extends over 12 amino acids. Trimming shortened V by 8 bases and J by 4 bases, and 8 bases separated the two germline ends. Per the germline V gene, CDR1 is SGHVS and CDR2 is FNYEAQ. CDR3 sequence (DNA): TGTGCCAGCCGACGCTATAATGAAAAACTGTTTTTT. Translation gives CASRRYNEKLFF. Variable domain in full (rest from reference TRBV7-6 and TRBJ1-4): GAGVSQSPRYKVTKRGQDVALRCDPISGHVSLYWYRQALGQGPEFLTYFNYEAQQDKSGLPNDRFSAERPEGSISTLTIQRTEQRDSAMYRCASRRYNEKLFFGSGTQLSVL.

The chain couples TRBV4-1 to TRBJ2-5, with a weak D call TRBD2 (6 bases). The CDR3 runs to 16 residues. V lost 5 bases, J lost 0 bases, and 16 bases lay in between. CDR1 MGHRA and CDR2 YSYEKL come from the germline V gene. This CDR3 reads CASSTPGTGHQETQYF. CDR3 in DNA: TGCGCCAGCAGCACCCCCGGGACTGGCCACCAAGAGACCCAGTACTTC.

This clonotype was recorded once. V gene TRBV29-1 combines with J gene TRBJ1-2; TRBD1 aligns across 9 bases. Germline V CDR1 and CDR2: SQVTM, ANQGSEA. J lost 5 bases, V lost 2 bases, and 9 bases had no gene match. CDR3 length: 15 residues. The CDR3 sequence is CSVEIYRGPKYGYTF. The CDR3 DNA follows: TGCAGCGTTGAAATTTACAGGGGGCCCAAATATGGCTACACCTTC. The full variable domain, in which reference TRBV29-1 and TRBJ1-2 provide the parts outside the CDR3, is SAVISQKPSRDICQRGTSLTIQCQVDSQVTMMFWYRQQPGQSLTLIATANQGSEATYESGFVIDKFPISRPNLTFSTLTVSNMSPEDSSIYLCSVEIYRGPKYGYTFGSGTRLTVV.

The genes are TRBV30 and TRBJ2-4; 9 positions match TRBD1. V was pared by 8 bases and J by 13 bases, with 9 bases of the junction left unmatched. CDR3 length: 11 amino acids. Germline CDR1 and CDR2: GTSNPN and SVGIG (reference sequence). The CDR3 loop is CALQTGGDQYF. CDR3 nucleotide sequence: TGTGCCCTGCAAACAGGGGGCGACCAGTACTTC. Variable domain in full (rest from reference TRBV30 and TRBJ2-4): SQTIHQWPATLVQPVGSPLSLECTVEGTSNPNLYWYRQAAGRGLQLLFYSVGIGQISSEVPQNLSASRPQDRQFILSSKKLLLSDSGFYLCALQTGGDQYFGAGTRLSVL.

This clonotype was observed a handful of times. The chain is built from TRBV6-6 and TRBJ2-4; D not resolved. The V end was cut by 0 bases, the J end by 15 bases, with 9 bases between. CDR3 length: 11 residues. Germline V lookup: CDR1 MNHNY, CDR2 SVGAGI (reference sequence). The CDR3 region is CASSYSGLGYF. The CDR3, as DNA: TGTGCCAGCAGTTACTCGGGGTTAGGGTACTTC.

This clonotype was seen a handful of times. V and J are TRBV5-1 and TRBJ1-4; perhaps TRBD1 as D (5 bases). CDR1 is SGHRS, CDR2 YFSETQ, per germline. The CDR3 is 16 amino acids. Trimming took 0 bases from V and 3 from J, leaving 12 bases between them. The CDR3 region has the DNA TGCGCCAGCAGCTTGGCCGGGGCGTTGGCTAATGAAAAACTGTTTTTT. Translated: CASSLAGALANEKLFF.

To note about this clonotype: One end of the junction varies from germline; a read error may be responsible. The genes are TRBV7-2 and TRBJ2-1, with 7 bases aligning to TRBD2. This CDR3 is 19 amino acids long. Germline CDR1 SGHTA, CDR2 FQGNSA. The CDR3 DNA reads TGTGCCAGCAGCCCTGGGAGGGACGAGCGGGTATTATTCTACAATAAGCAGTTCTTC. Amino acid sequence: CASSPGRDERVLFYNKQFF.

V and J are TRBV6-2 or TRBV6-3 and TRBJ2-3; TRBD1 matches at 8 bases. J was trimmed by 6 bases and V by 6 bases; bases with no gene match: 14. CDR3 size: 16 residues. Germline CDR1 is MNHEY and CDR2 is SVGEGT. CDR3 residues: CASRWTGTENYDTQYF. The CDR3 coding sequence is TGTGCCAGCAGGTGGACAGGGACTGAAAATTACGATACGCAGTATTTT.

This chain's CDR3 is CATSSLPPGTSGGVADTQYF. The CDR3 region has the DNA TGTGCCACCAGCAGTCTGCCCCCCGGGACTAGCGGGGGGGTTGCAGATACGCAGTATTTT. The V call is TRBV15, the J call TRBJ2-3; 16 nucleotides align to TRBD2. From germline, CDR1 is LNHNV and CDR2 YYDKDF (reference sequence). This CDR3 spans 20 amino acids. The V gene end was trimmed by 3 bases and the J gene end by 4 bases; junction bases not matched to a gene: 13.

Details on this clonotype: The junction departs from germline at one end; a sequencing error may be responsible. This sequence joins TRBV11-2 and TRBJ1-1; D is unresolved. CDR3 length equals 13 residues. The germline V gene has CDR1 SGHAT and CDR2 FQNNGV. CDR3 residues: CAGSELRNTEAFF. The CDR3 DNA follows: TGTGCCGGCAGCGAACTCCGTAACACTGAAGCTTTCTTT.